This passage covers 16 T cell receptor beta chains from one sample sequenced in a study of T cells after somatic rescue of genetic block. Method: immunoSEQ multiplex PCR; TCRdb's copy keeps in-frame clones and lacks some. Of fewer than 15,000 clones listed, approximately 72% were seen once; the top ten hold approximately 15%. Specimen: peripheral blood mononuclear cells (PBMCs). These receptors all stem from a boy younger than 18.

This clone was observed once. The chain uses TRBV7-9 and TRBJ2-7, with TRBD1 matching 8 bases. After removal of 6 bases from V and 0 bases from J, the junction contained 4 bases not matched to a gene. Germline CDR1 reads SEHNR; CDR2 reads FQNEAQ (reference sequence). This CDR3 is 14 amino acids long. The CDR3 DNA reads TGTGCCAGCAGAAAGACAGGGGACTCCTACGAGCAGTACTTC. This gives the protein CASRKTGDSYEQYF.

The chain carries TRBV29-1 and TRBJ2-4; D unclear. This CDR3 has 17 residues. Germline assignment: CDR1 SQVTM and CDR2 ANQGSEA. The V end was cut by 4 bases, the J end by 0 bases, with 19 bases between. CDR3 amino acids: CSVAPGLTGLAKNIQYF. The CDR3, as DNA: TGCAGCGTTGCCCCGGGCCTTACGGGTCTAGCCAAAAACATTCAGTACTTC.

The chain joins TRBV7-9 to TRBJ1-4; D call uncertain. V lost 5 bases to trimming and J lost 8 bases, with 12 bases between them. CDR3 size: 13 residues. CDR1 is SEHNR, CDR2 FQNEAQ, per germline (reference sequence). CDR3 in amino acids: CASSPRQQEKLFF. The CDR3 bases are TGTGCCAGCAGCCCCCGGCAGCAGGAAAAACTGTTTTTT.

The chain joins TRBV9 to TRBJ2-7; 8 bases agree with TRBD2. This CDR3 has 15 residues. J lost 2 bases, V lost 3 bases, and 7 bases had no gene match. Germline-derived CDR1 and CDR2 are SGDLS and YYNGEE. The CDR3 reads CASSAQSGRTYEQYF. The CDR3 DNA sequence: TGTGCCAGCAGCGCTCAAAGCGGGAGAACCTACGAGCAGTACTTC.

J is TRBJ2-5 and V is TRBV27, with 9 bases lining up with TRBD1. The trim removed 2 bases at V and 4 bases at J, leaving 8 bases unmatched. Germline loops: CDR1 MNHEY, CDR2 SMNVEV (reference sequence). The CDR3 runs 16 residues. The CDR3 nucleotides are TGTGCCAGCAGTTTAATAGGACAGGGGAGCCCAGAGACCCAGTACTTC. This gives the protein CASSLIGQGSPETQYF.

The gene calls are TRBV28 and TRBJ2-7; 8 bases line up with TRBD2. The junction had 7 bases not matched to a gene; V was cut back by 4 bases and J by 5 bases. Germline V CDR1 and CDR2: MDHEN, SYDVKM. The CDR3 consists of 14 residues. CDR3 residues: CASSSSGGVHEQYF. The CDR3 region has the DNA TGTGCCAGCAGTTCCTCCGGGGGGGTCCACGAGCAGTACTTC.

This sequence joins TRBV11-2 and TRBJ2-7; the D is unclear. Germline V gene lookup returns CDR1 SGHAT and CDR2 FQNNGV. V lost 5 bases and J 6 bases, leaving 11 bases between the germline ends. This CDR3 is 12 amino acids long. Here the CDR3 reads CASSQPLVEQYF. The CDR3 DNA reads TGTGCCAGCAGCCAACCTCTTGTCGAGCAGTACTTC.

This CDR3 is CASSLGTSGRVYEQYF. CDR3 DNA sequence: TGCGCCAGCAGCTTGGGGACTAGCGGGAGGGTCTACGAGCAGTACTTC. This chain links TRBV5-1 with TRBJ2-5; TRBD2 agrees at 15 bases. TRBJ2-7 matches the DNA end more closely, so the J call is doubtful. CDR3 size: 16 residues. Germline lookup yields CDR1 SGHRS and CDR2 YFSETQ.

The V call is TRBV30, the J call TRBJ1-3, with D unclear. Trimming left V 4 bases short and J 0 bases short, with 10 bases between. CDR3 size: 14 residues. Germline V lookup: CDR1 GTSNPN, CDR2 SVGIG (reference sequence). In DNA form, the CDR3 reads TGTGCCTGGACGGGATTAGACTCTGGAAACACCATATATTTT. Residues: CAWTGLDSGNTIYF.

This clone was detected a few times. In nucleotides, the CDR3 is TGTGCCAGCAGTTTCGGTGGAGATACGCAGTATTTT. The encoded protein is CASSFGGDTQYF. The chain combines TRBV6-6 with TRBJ2-3, with D unclear. The CDR3 extends over 12 amino acids. CDR1 MNHNY and CDR2 SVGAGI come from the germline V gene (reference sequence). V gave up 4 bases and J gave up 5 bases, with 7 bases separating them.

CDR3 nucleotides: TGTGCCAGCAGTGAACGGCAGGGGCTTCCCTACGAGCAGTACTTC. This translates into CASSERQGLPYEQYF. The chain links TRBV6-1 to TRBJ2-7, with a possible D match to TRBD1 (6 bases). The V gene's germline CDR1 is MNHNS and CDR2 SASEGT. Trimming pared 2 bases from V and 2 bases from J, leaving 13 bases between. This CDR3 region has 15 residues.

In its sample, this clone was seen a few times. V is TRBV5-1 and J is TRBJ2-7; TRBD2 matches at 9 bases. The CDR3 has 16 amino acids. Losses at the gene ends were 4 bases for V and 3 bases for J; bases not matched to a gene: 11. CDR1 and CDR2 from the germline V gene are SGHRS and YFSETQ. The CDR3: CASSNTRTSAYYEQYF. DNA of the CDR3: TGCGCCAGCAGCAACACTAGGACTAGCGCATACTACGAGCAGTACTTC.

The chain joins TRBV28 to TRBJ1-3, with a weak D call TRBD1 (5 bases). The CDR3 spans 16 residues. Germline V lookup: CDR1 MDHEN, CDR2 SYDVKM. Trimming pared 4 bases from V and 4 bases from J, leaving 17 bases between. CDR3 in DNA: TGTGCCAGCAGTTCTCCGGGACGGTCCGCCGGAAACACCATATATTTT. Protein product: CASSSPGRSAGNTIYF.

By proportion, this clone is medium-sized. The rearrangement uses TRBV27 and TRBJ1-5; 7 bases fit TRBD1. The CDR3 length is 15 residues. V lost 3 bases and J lost 5; bases outside the gene matches: 7. CDR1 and CDR2 from the germline V gene are MNHEY and SMNVEV (reference sequence). The CDR3 nucleotides are TGTGCCAGCAGTTTTTCGGGACAGCCCTATCAGCCCCAGCATTTT. The encoded protein is CASSFSGQPYQPQHF.

This clone was seen a single time. The chain joins TRBV7-9 to TRBJ2-2; D may correspond to TRBD1 or TRBD2 (6 bases each). V was cut by 1 base and J by 6 bases, with 9 bases left in between. The CDR3 consists of 14 residues. CDR1 is SEHNR, CDR2 FQNEAQ, per germline (reference sequence). CDR3 region: CASSLERGAGELFF. The CDR3 DNA reads as TGTGCCAGCAGCTTAGAGAGGGGGGCCGGGGAGCTGTTTTTT.

V is TRBV12-2 and J is TRBJ2-5. TRBV12-2 has pseudogene status. The CDR3 totals 11 residues. The CDR3: CASRAGETQYF. CDR3 in DNA: TGTGCAAGTCGGGCCGGCGAGACCCAGTACTTC.